One and the same sample provided the 9 T cell receptor beta chains below, sequenced in a study of blood T cell repertoires in COVID-19. Only in-frame clones appear in the TCRdb table, and some are missing; sequencing was by immunoSEQ multiplex PCR. The sample records over 200,000 clones, about 76% being singletons. The sample taken for sequencing was PBMCs or T cells enriched from blood (not recorded which). Every receptor here comes from a woman in her 50s with acute COVID-19.

The J gene is TRBJ1-3, the V gene TRBV7-8; 12 bases are shared with TRBD1. After removal of 5 bases from V and 3 bases from J, the junction contained 14 bases not matched to a gene. CDR3 length equals 19 residues. Germline V gives CDR1 SGHVS, CDR2 FQNEAQ. This chain's CDR3 is CASSLRDRGRLLDGNTIYF. DNA of the CDR3: TGTGCCAGCAGCCTGCGGGACAGGGGGCGATTGTTGGATGGAAACACCATATATTTT.

This rearrangement joins TRBV11-2 to TRBJ2-2; 10 nucleotides match TRBD2. V shed 5 bases, J shed 4 bases, and the junction held 7 bases outside the gene matches. Germline V gene lookup returns CDR1 SGHAT and CDR2 FQNNGV. The CDR3 is made up of 16 amino acids. The CDR3 region has the DNA TGTGCCAGCAGCCCCTTAGCGGGAGGCGTCACCGGGGAGCTGTTTTTT. It is translated as CASSPLAGGVTGELFF.

The V call is TRBV19, the J call TRBJ1-1; the D is unclear. From germline, CDR1 is LNHDA and CDR2 SQIVND (reference sequence). CDR3 length: 12 amino acids. The V and J ends lost 4 bases and 7 bases respectively, with 10 bases between them. The CDR3 loop reads CASSRTEFEAFF. The DNA for the CDR3 is TGTGCCAGTAGTAGAACGGAGTTTGAAGCTTTCTTT.

The chain couples TRBV7-6 to TRBJ1-4; D perhaps matches TRBD1 (5 bases). Germline values: CDR1 SGHVS, CDR2 FNYEAQ. The V gene lost 4 bases and the J gene lost 7 bases, with 19 bases spanning the gap. The CDR3 totals 16 residues. The CDR3 region is CASSSQGSGSGEKLFF. The CDR3 DNA reads TGTGCCAGCAGCTCCCAGGGATCAGGCTCAGGTGAAAAACTGTTTTTT.

J is TRBJ2-5 and V is TRBV4-1; D unclear. Germline assignment: CDR1 MGHRA and CDR2 YSYEKL. V dropped 0 bases and J dropped 5 bases, with 13 bases sitting between them. The CDR3 spans 15 residues. This CDR3 reads CASSQDPVVVETQYF. The CDR3 coding sequence is TGCGCCAGCAGCCAAGATCCGGTGGTGGTGGAGACCCAGTACTTC.

The chain is built from TRBV7-2 and TRBJ2-3, with D tentatively TRBD2 (7 bases). V dropped 2 bases and J dropped 0 bases, with 18 bases sitting between them. Looked up from germline, CDR1 is SGHTA and CDR2 is FQGNSA. This CDR3 has 18 residues. The CDR3 region is CASSLSRGGLSSTDTQYF. CDR3 coding DNA: TGTGCCAGCAGCTTATCCCGCGGGGGCTTATCTAGCACAGATACGCAGTATTTT.

This clone has a handful of counts. The rearrangement joins TRBV2 to TRBJ2-5; TRBD1 might be the D (6 bases). V lost 4 bases and J 5 bases, leaving 14 bases between the germline ends. CDR1 is SNHLY and CDR2 is FYNNEI in the germline V gene. The CDR3 has 14 residues. The CDR3 bases are TGTGCCAGCAGTGCGTCACAGGGAGTGGAGACCCAGTACTTC. It translates to CASSASQGVETQYF.

V is TRBV18 and J is TRBJ1-4, with 10 bases aligning to TRBD1. This CDR3 comprises 18 residues. The junction had 8 bases not matched to a gene; V was cut back by 0 bases and J by 4 bases. Germline V CDR1 and CDR2: KGHSH, LQKENI. DNA for the CDR3: TGTGCCAGCTCACCACCGGGGGACAGGGGACGATTTAATGAAAAACTGTTTTTT. This gives the protein CASSPPGDRGRFNEKLFF.

This clone was counted between two and nine times. The genes are TRBV6-1 and TRBJ1-1, with 7 bases identical to TRBD1. V was clipped by 1 base and J by 4 bases; unmatched bases: 3. CDR3 length equals 14 residues. The germline V gene has CDR1 MNHNS and CDR2 SASEGT. The DNA for the CDR3 is TGTGCCAGCAGTGAAGTCCGACAGGGCACTGAAGCTTTCTTT. Amino acids: CASSEVRQGTEAFF.